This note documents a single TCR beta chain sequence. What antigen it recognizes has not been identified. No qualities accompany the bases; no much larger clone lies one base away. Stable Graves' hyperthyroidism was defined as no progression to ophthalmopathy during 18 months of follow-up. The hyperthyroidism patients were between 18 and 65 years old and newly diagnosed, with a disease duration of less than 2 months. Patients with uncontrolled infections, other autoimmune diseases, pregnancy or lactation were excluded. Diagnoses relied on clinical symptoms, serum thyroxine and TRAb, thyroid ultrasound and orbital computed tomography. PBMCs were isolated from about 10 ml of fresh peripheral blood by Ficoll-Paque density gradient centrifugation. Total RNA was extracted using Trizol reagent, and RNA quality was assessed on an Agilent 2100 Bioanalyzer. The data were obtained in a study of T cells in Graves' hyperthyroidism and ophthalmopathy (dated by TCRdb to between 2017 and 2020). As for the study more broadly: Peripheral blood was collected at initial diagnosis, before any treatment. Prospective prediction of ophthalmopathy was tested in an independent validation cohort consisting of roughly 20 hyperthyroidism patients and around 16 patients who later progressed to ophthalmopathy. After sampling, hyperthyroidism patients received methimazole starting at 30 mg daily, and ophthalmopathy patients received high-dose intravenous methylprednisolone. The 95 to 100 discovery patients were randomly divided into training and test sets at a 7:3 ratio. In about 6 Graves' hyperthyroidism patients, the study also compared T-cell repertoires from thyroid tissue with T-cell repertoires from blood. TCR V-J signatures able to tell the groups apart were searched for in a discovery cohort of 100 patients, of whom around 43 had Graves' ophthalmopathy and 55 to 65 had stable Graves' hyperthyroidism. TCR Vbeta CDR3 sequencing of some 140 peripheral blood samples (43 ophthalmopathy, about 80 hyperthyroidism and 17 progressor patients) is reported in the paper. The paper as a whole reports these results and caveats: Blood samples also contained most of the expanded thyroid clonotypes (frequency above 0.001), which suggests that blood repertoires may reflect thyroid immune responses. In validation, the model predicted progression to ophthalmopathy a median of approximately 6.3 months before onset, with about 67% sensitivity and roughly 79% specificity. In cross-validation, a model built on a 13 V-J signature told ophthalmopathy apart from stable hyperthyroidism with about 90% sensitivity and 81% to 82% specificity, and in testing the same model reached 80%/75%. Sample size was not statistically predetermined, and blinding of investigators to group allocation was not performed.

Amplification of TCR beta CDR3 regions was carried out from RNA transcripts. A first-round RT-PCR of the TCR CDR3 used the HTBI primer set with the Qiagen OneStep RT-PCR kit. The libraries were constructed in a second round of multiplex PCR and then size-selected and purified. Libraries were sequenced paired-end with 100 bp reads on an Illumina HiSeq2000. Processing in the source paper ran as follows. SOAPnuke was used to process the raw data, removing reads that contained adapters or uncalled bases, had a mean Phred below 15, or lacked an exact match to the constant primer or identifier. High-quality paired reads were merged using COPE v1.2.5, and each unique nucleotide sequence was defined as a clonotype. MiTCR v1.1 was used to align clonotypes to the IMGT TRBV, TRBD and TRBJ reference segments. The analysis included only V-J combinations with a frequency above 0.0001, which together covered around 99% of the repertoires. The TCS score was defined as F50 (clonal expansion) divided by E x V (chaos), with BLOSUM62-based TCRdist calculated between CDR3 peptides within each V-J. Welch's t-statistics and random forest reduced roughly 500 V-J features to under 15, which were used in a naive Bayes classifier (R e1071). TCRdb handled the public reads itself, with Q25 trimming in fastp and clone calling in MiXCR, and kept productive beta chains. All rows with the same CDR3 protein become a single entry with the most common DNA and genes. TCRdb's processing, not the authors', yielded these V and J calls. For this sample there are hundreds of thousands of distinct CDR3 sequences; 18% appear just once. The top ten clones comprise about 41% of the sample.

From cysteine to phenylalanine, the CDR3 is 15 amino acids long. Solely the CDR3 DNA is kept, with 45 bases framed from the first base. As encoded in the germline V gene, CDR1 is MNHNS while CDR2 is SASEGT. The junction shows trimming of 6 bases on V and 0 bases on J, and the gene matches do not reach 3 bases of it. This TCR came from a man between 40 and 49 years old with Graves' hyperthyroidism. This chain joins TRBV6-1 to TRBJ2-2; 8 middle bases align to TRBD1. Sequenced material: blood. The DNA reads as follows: TGTGCCAGCAGAAGGGGACAGGCGAACACCGGGGAGCTGTTTTTT. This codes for CASRRGQANTGELFF.